This entry describes one T cell receptor (beta chain). This specimen belongs to a study of tumor T cells in aggressive B-cell lymphoma. Germline CDR1 PRHDT, CDR2 FYEKMQ (reference sequence). The CDR3 is 14 residues long. V shed 5 bases and J shed 1 base, with 11 bases lying between them. The protocol was immunoSEQ multiplex PCR, while the TCRdb copy is restricted to in-frame clones and leaves out a portion. This sample carries about 9,800 clones, 70% to 90% of them seen once, and the ten largest clones take roughly 4.5%. The source is an adult with diffuse large B cell lymphoma. This sequence joins TRBV13 and TRBJ1-2, with D perhaps matching TRBD1 (5 bases). Sequencing was done on a sample of tumor tissue. DNA of the CDR3: TGTGCCAGCAGCCAAGGACACCTTAACTATGGCTACACCTTC. Translated, it gives CASSQGHLNYGYTF.